Sequencing of this TCR beta chain was carried out in a study of kidney transplant recipient with SARS-CoV-2 infection. TCRdb re-derived calls from the reads in MiXCR, one entry per CDR3 protein. The top ten clones hold 7% to 8% of a sample with under 300,000 distinct CDR3 sequences, about 28% of them seen once. For this clonotype: It is likely a read error: a sequence one base away is far more abundant.

The V gene's germline CDR1 is MNHEY and CDR2 SVGEGT. CDR3 length: 14 residues. The gene calls are TRBV6-2 or TRBV6-3 and TRBJ2-1; D is perhaps TRBD2 (6 bases). The last part of the DNA fits TRBJ2-7 better; the J call may be wrong. This material consisted of a blood sample, taken at baseline and between days 110 and 120 from a kidney transplant recipient. This TCR came from a male patient aged 30 to 40 who had COVID-19 and was a kidney transplant recipient. Some T cells may trace back to the graft donor. The CDR3 sequence: CASGLFGGPYEQYF. The CDR3, as DNA: TGTGCCAGCGGTTTGTTCGGGGGTCCTTACGAGCAGTACTTC.